This T cell receptor (beta chain) stems from a study of multiple sclerosis patients with progressive multifocal leukoencephalopathy (dated by TCRdb to the late 2010s). For the wider study: Five natalizumab-treated MS patients who did not develop PML were used as controls and were sampled longitudinally. Peripheral T and B cells were examined in MS patients who went on to develop PML (4 under natalizumab, 1 after alemtuzumab) as well as in treated patients who did not. From before therapy, through 6 and 12 months, up to PML onset, two natalizumab-treated patients who later developed PML were tracked longitudinally. The goal of the study was to detect any JC virus-specific or public T-cell expansions that arose at the time of PML onset.

CDR1 is given as KGHSH and CDR2 as LQKENI, both from the germline V gene. V drops 2 bases and J drops 2 bases, leaving 10 bases in between. The cysteine opens and the phenylalanine closes a CDR3 of 15 amino acids. Only the CDR3 portion is preserved as DNA: 45 bases, with reading frame beginning at the first base. The time point label here, explained by the study, means: before natalizumab initiation. Every listed patient had received interferon beta before, and every PML patient was female. T0 blood samples were collected before the first natalizumab infusion. Isolation of peripheral blood mononuclear cells was performed by Ficoll-Hypaque density gradient centrifugation. Amplification of TRB CDR3 regions from genomic DNA was performed at survey-level depth using the immunoSEQ two-step multiplex PCR. Synthetic inline TR CDR3 controls covering all V-J pairings were spiked into each PCR to estimate template counts and remove amplification bias. Reads were processed so that amplification and sequencing bias were reduced, and quantification was performed against synthetic TR CDR3 analogs. The authors' pipeline ran thus. Raw data were processed in ImmunoSEQ Analyzer, removing out-of-frame sequences and CDR3s with stop codons, and genes were named by IMGT nomenclature. Normalized Shannon entropy, defined as 1 minus Pielou's evenness, was used to summarize repertoire diversity. Only TRB sequences sharing the V gene, the J gene and the CDR3 were counted as identical. Public PML clonotypes were CDR3s found in two or more PML-onset samples but not found earlier, in controls, or in public databases. Position-by-position CDR3 amino acid composition was analyzed in Skylign with the observed count method. TCRdb took over this immuneACCESS table, retaining in-frame rearrangements with V and J assigned. Such tables are incomplete; in checked studies, under half of the missing clones stem from an unresolved V gene, and the remainder is unexplained. The V and J calls and clone size are taken from that table; D and trimming were inferred from the DNA. Counted in this sample were roughly 30,000 clones; over 75% of them appeared once. The ten largest clones represent around 1.5% of the sample.

Note on this clone: Its antigen specificity is not known. The record has no base qualities; no much larger clone is one base away.

General conclusions and limits of the study: In most PML patients, lower normalized Shannon entropy suggested less diverse TRB repertoires, while the natalizumab-treated controls had values close to 1. TRB clones with frequency above 0.5% were observed only in PML patients, but the clones expanded at PML onset were found to be already present before and during natalizumab therapy. Analysis was restricted to peripheral blood, although for natalizumab-associated PML, cerebrospinal fluid or brain lymphocytes might be more informative. When PML developed, no shared TRBV or TRBJ gene usage and no preferred TRBV-TRBJ pairings were found. Given the small, descriptive cohort, it remained unclear whether the study findings reflect JC virus infection or general immunocompromise.

Rearrangement joined TRBV18 to TRBJ1-5; a confident D gene designation cannot be given. The source is a human donor with multiple sclerosis. The specimen was PBMCs. The bases are TGTGCCAGCTCACCAATCGGGTTCGGCAATCAGCCCCAGCATTTT. It encodes CASSPIGFGNQPQHF.